These 14 T cell receptor beta chains originate from one sample sequenced in a study of neurological immune-mediated disorders (dated by TCRdb to about 2019). The sample's time point label is to be understood as: longitudinal time-point 2. Library prep was done by 5' RACE. TCRdb names Illumina HiSeq 2500 as the instrument used. TCRdb handled the public reads itself, with Q25 trimming in fastp and clone calling in MiXCR, and kept productive beta chains. Under each unique CDR3 protein, matching rows form one entry showing the most common genes and DNA. For this sample the table gives roughly 80,000 distinct CDR3 sequences, of which about 5% were detected only once. In total, the top ten clones hold roughly 7.3% of the sample. What was sequenced was PBMCs. The origin of the receptors is a woman between 55 and 75 years old with multiple sclerosis.

This clonotype was observed a handful of times. The chain is built from TRBV29-1 and TRBJ2-5; 9 bases align to TRBD1. V lost 7 bases, J lost 3 bases, and 3 bases stayed unmatched. Germline V CDR1 and CDR2: SQVTM, ANQGSEA. The CDR3 extends over 12 amino acids. CDR3 nucleotides: TGCAGCGCCAGGACAGGGGAAGAGACCCAGTACTTC. Protein: CSARTGEETQYF.

This clonotype showed up many times. This sequence joins TRBV10-3 and TRBJ2-3; perhaps TRBD2 as D (5 bases). Trimming shortened V by 3 bases and J by 5 bases, and 12 bases separated the two germline ends. This CDR3 region has 14 residues. In germline, CDR1 is ENHRY, CDR2 SYGVKD. The CDR3 spells CAISDPGNLDTQYF. CDR3 DNA sequence: TGTGCCATCAGTGACCCCGGGAACCTAGATACGCAGTATTTT.

This clonotype has a count of ten or more. CDR3 DNA: TGCAGTGCTATCCCGGACTATGGCTACACCTTC. As protein: CSAIPDYGYTF. The V and J genes are TRBV20-1 and TRBJ1-2; D is ambiguous. Trimming stripped 4 bases from V and 3 bases from J, with 6 bases between. Germline values: CDR1 DFQATT, CDR2 SNEGSKA (reference sequence). The length of the CDR3 is 11 residues.

This clonotype has ten or more counts. V usage is TRBV30 and J usage is TRBJ2-7, with 9 bases matching TRBD2. Germline CDR1 GTSNPN, CDR2 SVGIG (reference sequence). This CDR3 comprises 14 residues. Trimming took 7 bases from V and 0 from J; bases not matched to a gene: 7. The DNA for the CDR3 is TGTGCCTCTAGCGGGGCCCCATCCTCCTACGAGCAGTACTTC. As protein: CASSGAPSSYEQYF.

This clonotype was counted a few times. The genes are TRBV18 and TRBJ2-3; D uncertain. The germline CDR1 and CDR2 sequences are KGHSH and LQKENI. The V gene lost 6 bases and the J gene lost 2 bases, with 12 bases spanning the gap. This CDR3 is 14 amino acids long. The CDR3 DNA sequence: TGTGCCAGCTCTTCCTACACCTTCACAGATACGCAGTATTTT. Its protein product is CASSSYTFTDTQYF.

This clonotype occurred many times. This chain uses TRBV11-2 with TRBJ2-2; perhaps D is TRBD1 or TRBD2 (5 bases each). CDR1 is SGHAT, CDR2 FQNNGV, per germline. Trimming stripped 3 bases from V and 3 bases from J, with 14 bases between. The CDR3 sequence is 16 residues long. In nucleotides, the CDR3 is TGTGCCAGCAGCTTTTCGGGGCCATACGACACCGGGGAGCTGTTTTTT. As protein: CASSFSGPYDTGELFF.

This clonotype was seen ten or more times. The chain carries TRBV27 and TRBJ1-5, with a possible D match to TRBD1 (6 bases). V lost 3 bases and J 7 bases, leaving 10 bases between the germline ends. The CDR3 is 13 residues long. Germline V gives CDR1 MNHEY, CDR2 SMNVEV (reference sequence). For the CDR3, the DNA is TGTGCCAGCAGTTTCCAGGGGTTCCAGCCCCAGCATTTT. Protein product: CASSFQGFQPQHF.

There are a few counts of this clonotype. The gene calls are TRBV6-5 and TRBJ2-7; D is unclear. This CDR3 has 12 residues. Germline V gene data show CDR1 as MNHEY and CDR2 as SVGAGI. Trimming removed 4 bases from V and 0 bases from J, with 4 bases in between. CDR3 region: CASSSNSYEQYF. CDR3 nucleotides: TGTGCCAGCAGTTCCAACTCCTACGAGCAGTACTTC.

This clonotype came up a few times. V usage is TRBV18 and J usage is TRBJ1-4; no clear D. CDR1 is KGHSH and CDR2 is LQKENI in the germline V gene. The CDR3 sequence is 15 residues long. Trimming cost V 4 bases and J 4 bases, with 13 bases left between them. The CDR3 loop is CASSRVGQHNEKLFF. DNA for the CDR3: TGTGCCAGCTCACGCGTCGGGCAGCATAATGAAAAACTGTTTTTT.

The gene calls are TRBV6-5 and TRBJ2-1; D possibly corresponds to TRBD1 (6 bases). This CDR3 contains 13 residues. Between the trimmed V and J ends, which lost 5 bases and 9 bases, there was a span of 14 bases. CDR1 and CDR2 (germline): MNHEY, SVGAGI. The CDR3 reads CASSLTGRSEQFF. In DNA form, the CDR3 reads TGTGCCAGCAGTCTCACAGGGAGAAGTGAGCAGTTCTTC.

This clonotype was picked up many times. This chain joins TRBV7-2 and TRBJ2-3, with no clear D. The CDR3 covers 13 residues. V was clipped by 1 base and J by 4 bases, with 6 bases between them. Per the germline V gene, CDR1 is SGHTA and CDR2 is FQGNSA. CDR3 region: CASSLEQPDTQYF. The CDR3 coding sequence is TGTGCCAGCAGCTTAGAGCAGCCAGATACGCAGTATTTT. Combining the CDR3 with reference TRBV7-2 and TRBJ2-3 gives the whole variable domain GAGVSQSPSNKVTEKGKDVELRCDPISGHTALYWYRQSLGQGLEFLIYFQGNSAPDKSGLPSDRFSAERTGGSVSTLTIQRTQQEDSAVYLCASSLEQPDTQYFGPGTRLTVL.

This clonotype was counted at least ten times. The V gene is TRBV5-1, the J gene TRBJ2-7; 12 positions match TRBD1. Germline V lookup: CDR1 SGHRS, CDR2 YFSETQ. Unmatched junction bases numbered 9, after V lost 4 bases and J lost 7 bases. The CDR3 spans 15 residues. CDR3 region: CASSRAGQGAKEQYF. For the CDR3, the DNA is TGCGCCAGCAGCCGAGCGGGACAGGGGGCAAAGGAGCAGTACTTC.

The table lists this clonotype with many counts. The DNA for the CDR3 is TGCGCCAGCAGGAGGGACAGGGCTGCGAAGGGCGCTGAAGCTTTCTTT. Its protein is CASRRDRAAKGAEAFF. V usage is TRBV5-1 and J usage is TRBJ1-1, with TRBD1 matching 9 bases. V shed 5 bases, J shed 6 bases, and the junction held 14 bases outside the gene matches. Germline loops: CDR1 SGHRS, CDR2 YFSETQ. CDR3 size: 16 residues. The full variable domain, with the rest looked up from reference TRBV5-1 and TRBJ1-1, is KAGVTQTPRYLIKTRGQQVTLSCSPISGHRSVSWYQQTPGQGLQFLFEYFSETQRNKGNFPGRFSGRQFSNSRSEMNVSTLELGDSALYLCASRRDRAAKGAEAFFGQGTRLTVV.

As concerns this clonotype: Its ends do not fully match the called genes, so a read error is possible. The chain joins TRBV11-2 to TRBJ1-1, with D possibly being TRBD1 (5 bases). Germline-derived CDR1 and CDR2 are SGHAT and FQNNGV. The CDR3 extends over 15 amino acids. The CDR3: CVSSLSPTDTTEAFF. The CDR3 nucleotides are TGTGTCAGCAGCCTGAGCCCGACAGATACAACCGAAGCTTTCTTT.